Sequencing of this TCR beta chain was carried out in a study of tumor and adjacent non-tumor tissue in lung cancer. On the study more broadly: The cohort had about a dozen adenocarcinoma, a couple of squamous cell and 1 small cell patients. The patients, around 9 men and about five women, were roughly 30 to 85 with stage I to III disease.

The library came from three nested PCR rounds adapted from ARM-PCR protocols. Using its own MiXCR run on the multiplex PCR reads, TCRdb lists one record per CDR3 protein. In the table there are approximately 140,000 distinct CDR3 sequences, approximately 66% of which are singletons. This sample's RNA came from whole unsorted tissue. This CDR3 comprises 15 residues. Germline CDR1 reads SGHNT; CDR2 reads YYREEE (reference sequence). The V end was cut by 3 bases, the J end by 0 bases, with 12 bases between. This receptor was obtained from a man between 60 and 70 years old with small cell lung cancer. The sequencing sample was made of lung tumor tissue. The V and J genes are TRBV5-4 and TRBJ2-5; TRBD2 might be the D (6 bases). The CDR3 bases are TGTGCCAGCAGCTGGGGGGTTGGGGACCAAGAGACCCAGTACTTC. This gives the protein CASSWGVGDQETQYF.